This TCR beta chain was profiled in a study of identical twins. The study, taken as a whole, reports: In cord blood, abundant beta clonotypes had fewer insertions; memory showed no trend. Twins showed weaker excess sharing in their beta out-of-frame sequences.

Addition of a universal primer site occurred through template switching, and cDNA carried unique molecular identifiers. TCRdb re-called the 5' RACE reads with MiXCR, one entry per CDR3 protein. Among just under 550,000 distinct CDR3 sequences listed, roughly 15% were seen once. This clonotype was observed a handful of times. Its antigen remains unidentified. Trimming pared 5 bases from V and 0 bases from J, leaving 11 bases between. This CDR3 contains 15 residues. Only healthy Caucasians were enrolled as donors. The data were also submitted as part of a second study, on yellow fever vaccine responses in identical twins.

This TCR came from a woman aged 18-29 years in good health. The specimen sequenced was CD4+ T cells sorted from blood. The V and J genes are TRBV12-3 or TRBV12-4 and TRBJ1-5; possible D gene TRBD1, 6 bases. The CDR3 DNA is TGTGCCAGCAGTGAACAGGGTTTTAGCAATCAGCCCCAGCATTTT. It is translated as CASSEQGFSNQPQHF.